This passage covers 3 T cell receptor beta chains from one sample sequenced in a study of blood T cell repertoires in COVID-19. This table comes from immunoSEQ multiplex PCR, and its TCRdb copy is limited to in-frame clones, with some not included. The sample records approximately 350,000 clones, approximately 86% being singletons. Sequencing was done on a sample of peripheral blood. Every receptor here comes from a woman aged 55-69 years with COVID-19, enrolled during active disease.

The chain combines TRBV10-1 with TRBJ2-2; weak D call: TRBD2 (5 bases). The CDR3 is made up of 15 amino acids. Looked up from germline, CDR1 is WNHNN and CDR2 is SYGVQD (reference sequence). The V end was cut by 2 bases, the J end by 7 bases, with 14 bases between. CDR3 region: CASSERRTGLGELFF. Written as DNA, the CDR3 is TGCGCCAGCAGTGAGCGGAGGACGGGTCTCGGGGAGCTGTTTTTT.

This chain joins TRBV19 and TRBJ1-3; D is perhaps TRBD1 (5 bases). There are 14 residues in the CDR3. V lost 4 bases to trimming and J lost 0 bases, with 7 bases between them. Germline V CDR1 and CDR2: LNHDA, SQIVND (reference sequence). The CDR3 sequence: CASSTGNSGNTIYF. Written as DNA, the CDR3 is TGTGCCAGTAGTACAGGGAACTCTGGAAACACCATATATTTT.

V gene TRBV5-5 combines with J gene TRBJ1-2; TRBD1 aligns across 8 bases. The CDR3 runs to 14 residues. Germline V gene lookup returns CDR1 SGHKS and CDR2 YYEKEE (reference sequence). V shed 4 bases and J 6 bases; nucleotides not matched to a gene: 8. Written as DNA, the CDR3 is TGTGCCAGCAGCGTGGACAGGGACACGAATGGCTACACCTTC. Translated, it gives CASSVDRDTNGYTF. The full variable domain, its missing parts supplied by reference TRBV5-5 and TRBJ1-2, is DAGVTQSPTHLIKTRGQQVTLRCSPISGHKSVSWYQQVLGQGPQFIFQYYEKEERGRGNFPDRFSARQFPNYSSELNVNALLLGDSALYLCASSVDRDTNGYTFGSGTRLTVV.